A single sample gave rise to the 13 T cell receptor beta chains below, sequenced in a study of vaccination effects on CD4 cells after COVID-19 (dated 2022 in TCRdb). Library generation was performed with the immunoSEQ multiplex PCR assay. In TCRdb, the immuneACCESS table is reduced to in-frame sequences with V and J assigned. These tables do not hold every clone; where another copy was compared, an unresolved V gene accounts for under half, and the others remain unexplained. The sample table shows 50,000 to 65,000 clones, and around 85% are seen once. The ten largest make up 2.4% of the sample. Their target antigens are unknown. In the ViraFEST assay, PBMC were stimulated with viral peptide pools, and antigen-specific CD4+ T cell clonotypes were then identified by expansion using TCR sequencing. After around 10 days of culture, CD4+ T cells were isolated with the EasySep CD4+ T cell isolation kit.

The sample here was CD4+ T cells from PBMCs cultured with HCoV-229E spike peptides, taken before COVID-19 vaccination. The cell subset or site label of this sample denotes: HCoV-229E spike overlapping peptide pool stimulation. The receptors stem from a human donor who received a COVID-19 vaccine.

This sequence joins TRBV12-5 and TRBJ1-2, with TRBD1 identical over 7 bases. In germline, CDR1 is LGHNT, CDR2 FRNRAP. The CDR3 length is 15 residues. Losses at the gene ends were 0 bases for V and 2 bases for J; bases not matched to a gene: 3. CDR3 sequence (DNA): TGTGCTAGTGGTTTGGTAAAGGGGGCAAACTATGGCTACACCTTC. Its translation: CASGLVKGANYGYTF.

The rearrangement links TRBV24-1 to TRBJ1-2; TRBD1 is a possible D gene (6 bases). Deletions cut 3 bases from V and 4 bases from J, with 14 bases between. The CDR3 totals 15 residues. The germline gives CDR1 KGHDR, CDR2 SFDVKD. CDR3 in DNA: TGTGCCACCAGTGATCCCGGGGACAAATTCTATGGCTACACCTTC. Protein sequence: CATSDPGDKFYGYTF.

CDR3 sequence: CAIRDRGLVFSGNTIYF. For the CDR3, the DNA is TGTGCCATCAGGGACAGGGGTCTAGTTTTCTCTGGAAACACCATATATTTT. The rearrangement uses TRBV10-3 and TRBJ1-3; 9 positions match TRBD1. With V trimmed by 6 bases and J by 0 bases, 9 bases remained unmatched. This CDR3 has 17 amino acids. Germline-derived CDR1 and CDR2 are ENHRY and SYGVKD.

V and J are TRBV7-9 and TRBJ2-2; possible D gene TRBD1, 5 bases. The CDR3 is 13 residues long. V lost 5 bases to trimming and J lost 6 bases, with 10 bases between them. Germline-derived CDR1 and CDR2 are SEHNR and FQNEAQ (reference sequence). CDR3: CASSLVTAGELFF. The CDR3 DNA reads as TGTGCCAGCAGCCTAGTGACAGCCGGGGAGCTGTTTTTT.

The rearrangement joins TRBV7-2 to TRBJ2-3, with TRBD2 matching over 14 bases. Per germline, CDR1 SGHTA and CDR2 FQGNSA. Trimming cost V 4 bases and J 10 bases; bases outside gene matches: 7. The CDR3 has 15 residues. CDR3 protein: CASSSPGTSGGAQYF. Here the CDR3 DNA reads TGTGCCAGCAGCTCACCGGGGACTAGCGGGGGCGCGCAGTATTTT.

This chain links TRBV2 with TRBJ2-5; D not resolved. In germline, CDR1 is SNHLY, CDR2 FYNNEI. Trimming left V 6 bases short and J 5 bases short, with 13 bases between. This CDR3 spans 13 amino acids. The DNA of the CDR3 is TGTGCCAGCAGCATCCTATCCTCCGAGACCCAGTACTTC. Its protein is CASSILSSETQYF.

The chain is built from TRBV14 and TRBJ2-4, with 8 positions matching TRBD2. This CDR3 is built from 17 residues. Per the germline V gene, CDR1 is SGHDN and CDR2 is FVKESK. Trimming took 0 bases from V and 6 from J; bases not matched to a gene: 10. CDR3 sequence reads: CASSQDPGGGTRNIQYF. The CDR3 nucleotides read TGTGCCAGCAGCCAAGATCCGGGAGGGGGGACGCGAAACATTCAGTACTTC.

V is TRBV12-3 or TRBV12-4 and J is TRBJ2-1; a weak D match, TRBD1 (7 bases). This CDR3 is 12 amino acids long. V shed 6 bases and J shed 8 bases, with 11 bases lying between them. The CDR3 sequence: CASSRGAHEQFF. The CDR3 DNA reads TGTGCCAGCAGCAGGGGGGCCCATGAGCAGTTCTTC.

This clone was seen once. V is TRBV6-5 and J is TRBJ2-5; 8 bases align to TRBD1. Germline assignment: CDR1 MNHEY and CDR2 SVGAGI. With V trimmed by 6 bases and J by 5 bases, 5 bases remained unmatched. The CDR3 totals 13 residues. CDR3 amino acids: CASSLDRGETQYF. Written as DNA, the CDR3 is TGTGCCAGCAGCCTAGACAGGGGCGAGACCCAGTACTTC.

The chain links TRBV7-2 to TRBJ2-1; D gene unclear. This CDR3 comprises 13 residues. Trimming removed 2 bases at V and 9 bases at J, with 11 bases between. CDR1 is SGHTA, CDR2 FQGNSA, per germline. CDR3 protein: CASSLRLPREQFF. CDR3 in DNA: TGTGCCAGCAGCTTACGCCTCCCGCGTGAGCAGTTCTTC.

The rearrangement links TRBV15 to TRBJ1-6; D unresolved. The germline V gene has CDR1 LNHNV and CDR2 YYDKDF (reference sequence). The CDR3 extends over 18 amino acids. V lost 3 bases to trimming and J lost 5 bases, with 20 bases between them. The CDR3 coding sequence is TGTGCCACCAGCAGGGAACCACCCCGGCGGTTAGATAATTCACCCCTCCACTTT. Protein: CATSREPPRRLDNSPLHF.

V and J are TRBV2 and TRBJ2-2, with TRBD2 identical over 8 bases. The germline CDR1 and CDR2 sequences are SNHLY and FYNNEI. This CDR3 contains 15 residues. Losses at the gene ends were 6 bases for V and 4 bases for J; bases not matched to a gene: 7. CDR3 sequence (DNA): TGTGCCAGCAGCATCCGGGGGGGAGTCACCGGGGAGCTGTTTTTT. Encoded protein: CASSIRGGVTGELFF.

The gene calls are TRBV18 and TRBJ2-2, with D perhaps TRBD2 (6 bases). The V end lost 3 bases, the J end lost 4 bases, and 12 bases lay between the germline ends. CDR1 and CDR2 (germline): KGHSH, LQKENI. The CDR3 length is 15 residues. In DNA form, the CDR3 reads TGTGCCAGCTCACCTACTCGGGGGAGCACCGGGGAGCTGTTTTTT. Translating gives CASSPTRGSTGELFF.